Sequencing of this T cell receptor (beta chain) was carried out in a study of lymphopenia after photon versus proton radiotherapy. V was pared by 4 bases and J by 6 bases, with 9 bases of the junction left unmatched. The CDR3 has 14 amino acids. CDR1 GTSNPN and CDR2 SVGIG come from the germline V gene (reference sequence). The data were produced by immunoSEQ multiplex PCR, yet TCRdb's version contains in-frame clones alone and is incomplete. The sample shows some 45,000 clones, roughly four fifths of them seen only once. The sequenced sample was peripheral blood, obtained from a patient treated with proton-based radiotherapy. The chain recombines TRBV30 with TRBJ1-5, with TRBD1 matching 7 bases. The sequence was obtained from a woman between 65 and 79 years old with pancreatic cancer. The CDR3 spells CAWNRGGGGQPQHF. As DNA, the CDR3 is TGTGCCTGGAATCGGGGAGGGGGCGGTCAGCCCCAGCATTTT.